Following are 24 T cell receptor beta chains from one sample sequenced in a study of radiation and T cells in renal cell carcinoma. Documented time point: baseline pretreatment blood. As for treatment: 15 Gy SBRT to primary tumor, nephrectomy 4 weeks later. The table came from immunoSEQ multiplex PCR; TCRdb's copy has only in-frame clones and leaves some out. The sample includes about 59,000 clones, around 72% of them seen just once. The sequences come from blood, collected from a patient whose treatment included radiotherapy and nephrectomy. These TCRs come from a man aged 60 to 75 with renal cell carcinoma.

This chain joins TRBV2 and TRBJ2-3, with TRBD2 matching 10 bases. Trimming removed 6 bases from V and 6 bases from J; junction bases left unmatched: 9. The CDR3 is made up of 15 amino acids. Germline V gives CDR1 SNHLY, CDR2 FYNNEI. The DNA for the CDR3 is TGTGCCAGCAGCCACGGACTAGCGGCCTCCGATACGCAGTATTTT. This translates into CASSHGLAASDTQYF.

The chain joins TRBV6-1 to TRBJ2-2; TRBD2 aligns across 8 bases. Germline V gene lookup returns CDR1 MNHNS and CDR2 SASEGT. The J segment lost 2 bases and the V segment lost 6 bases, leaving 5 bases of the junction unmatched. This CDR3 comprises 15 residues. The DNA of the CDR3 is TGTGCCAGCAGGGTAGCGGGAATAAACACCGGGGAGCTGTTTTTT. Its protein product is CASRVAGINTGELFF.

The V and J genes are TRBV5-6 and TRBJ1-6; D gene uncertain. Germline CDR1 and CDR2: SGHDT and YYEEEE. With 1 base removed from V and 4 bases from J, the gap between germline ends came to 6 bases. CDR3 size: 14 residues. The CDR3 here is CASSLPEYNSPLHF. For the CDR3, the DNA is TGTGCCAGCAGCTTGCCAGAATATAATTCACCCCTCCACTTT.

The chain recombines TRBV5-4 with TRBJ2-5, with D maybe TRBD1 (5 bases). CDR3 length: 13 residues. Germline CDR1 reads SGHNT; CDR2 reads YYREEE (reference sequence). The ends were cut back, 2 bases at V and 1 base at J, with 6 bases in the middle. CDR3 in amino acids: CASSLQVQETQYF. The CDR3, as DNA: TGTGCCAGCAGCTTACAGGTCCAAGAGACCCAGTACTTC.

V gene TRBV9 combines with J gene TRBJ2-5, with D possibly being TRBD2 (6 bases). CDR1 is SGDLS, CDR2 YYNGEE, per germline. Trimming removed 0 bases from V and 5 bases from J, with 14 bases in between. There are 15 residues in the CDR3. The DNA for the CDR3 is TGTGCCAGCAGCGTAGATGTTTCGAGCGGGGAGACCCAGTACTTC. Residues: CASSVDVSSGETQYF.

The V call is TRBV7-9, the J call TRBJ2-5; 7 nucleotides match TRBD2. The germline V gene has CDR1 SEHNR and CDR2 FQNEAQ (reference sequence). The CDR3 is made up of 17 amino acids. V lost 0 bases and J lost 0; bases outside the gene matches: 7. CDR3 sequence (DNA): TGTGCCAGCAGCTTAGCGCTGATCAGCGGGGACCAAGAGACCCAGTACTTC. Translating gives CASSLALISGDQETQYF.

V usage is TRBV2 and J usage is TRBJ2-7, with a possible D match to TRBD1 (6 bases). Germline CDR1 SNHLY, CDR2 FYNNEI. The length of the CDR3 is 13 residues. The V gene lost 8 bases and the J gene lost 3 bases, with 14 bases spanning the gap. Here the CDR3 reads CASGGVGGYEQYF. CDR3 nucleotides: TGTGCCAGCGGGGGAGTAGGGGGCTACGAGCAGTACTTC.

This rearrangement joins TRBV6-1 to TRBJ2-7; 8 bases agree with TRBD1. Germline CDR1 reads MNHNS; CDR2 reads SASEGT. The CDR3 has 15 amino acids. The trim removed 6 bases at V and 0 bases at J, leaving 7 bases unmatched. The CDR3 loop reads CASRKDREPSYEQYV. The CDR3 bases are TGTGCCAGCAGGAAGGACAGGGAACCCTCCTACGAGCAGTACGTC.

The chain recombines TRBV28 with TRBJ2-7; D is undetermined. The CDR3 spans 12 residues. The germline gives CDR1 MDHEN, CDR2 SYDVKM. V lost 2 bases to trimming and J lost 5 bases, with 7 bases between them. CDR3 protein: CASSLGFDEQYV. DNA for the CDR3: TGTGCCAGCAGTTTAGGATTTGACGAGCAGTACGTC.

The chain has TRBV18 and TRBJ2-7, with 8 bases fitting TRBD2. The trim removed 3 bases at V and 6 bases at J, leaving 7 bases unmatched. The CDR3 consists of 14 residues. Germline CDR1 is KGHSH and CDR2 is LQKENI. This CDR3 reads CASSPGSGGFEQYV. The CDR3 nucleotides read TGTGCCAGCTCACCTGGAAGCGGGGGTTTCGAGCAGTACGTC.

This clone was found a few times. V usage is TRBV7-8 and J usage is TRBJ2-1; 10 bases agree with TRBD1. V shed 3 bases, J shed 11 bases, and the junction held 10 bases outside the gene matches. Germline V gene sequence: CDR1 SGHVS, CDR2 FQNEAQ. The CDR3 spans 15 residues. The CDR3, as DNA: TGTGCCAGCAGCTTCACTCCGGACAGGGGGTTGAAGCAGTTCTTC. This encodes CASSFTPDRGLKQFF.

A word on this clone: A read error may produce the germline difference seen at one junction end. The V and J genes are TRBV19 and TRBJ2-6, with 7 bases identical to TRBD1. CDR1 is LNHDA, CDR2 SQIVND, per germline (reference sequence). The CDR3 is made up of 14 amino acids. CDR3 loop: CASSRQGGTNVLTF. The CDR3 DNA is TGTGCCAGTAGTCGACAGGGTGGGACCAACGTCCTGACTTTC. Looking up the rest from reference TRBV19 and TRBJ2-6 gives the full variable domain: DGGITQSPKYLFRKEGQNVTLSCEQNLNHDAMYWYRQDPGQGLRLIYYSQIVNDFQKGDIAEGYSVSREKKESFPLTVTSAQKNPTAFYLCASSRQGGTNVLTFGAGSRLTVL.

The chain is built from TRBV19 and TRBJ2-1, with a possible D match to TRBD2 (5 bases). CDR1 and CDR2 from the germline V gene are LNHDA and SQIVND (reference sequence). V dropped 7 bases and J dropped 4 bases, with 11 bases sitting between them. The CDR3 has 13 amino acids. Here the CDR3 DNA reads TGTGCCAGTAATGTGGGCGGGTACAATGAGCAGTTCTTC. Encoded protein: CASNVGGYNEQFF.

The CDR3 DNA reads as TGTGCCAGCACCGGGACTAGCCTTTCCTATGAGCAGTTCTTC. Translated: CASTGTSLSYEQFF. The rearrangement uses TRBV2 and TRBJ2-1; 9 bases match TRBD2. The CDR3 length is 14 residues. The ends lost 7 bases at V and 8 bases at J; junction bases unmatched: 9. Per the germline V gene, CDR1 is SNHLY and CDR2 is FYNNEI.

The chain employs TRBV11-2 and TRBJ1-2; no clear D. Trimming removed 0 bases from V and 2 bases from J, with 7 bases in between. The CDR3 has 14 residues. CDR1 is SGHAT, CDR2 FQNNGV, per germline. The DNA of the CDR3 is TGTGCCAGCAGCTTAGATCCCCAGAACTATGGCTACACCTTC. It encodes CASSLDPQNYGYTF.

The rearrangement uses TRBV15 and TRBJ1-1; D is unresolved. The V end lost 5 bases, the J end lost 0 bases, and 7 bases lay between the germline ends. Germline CDR1 LNHNV, CDR2 YYDKDF (reference sequence). The CDR3 extends over 13 amino acids. DNA for the CDR3: TGTGCCACCAGCGAGGCCGTGAACACTGAAGCTTTCTTT. Translated: CATSEAVNTEAFF. The entire variable domain, with the rest obtained from reference TRBV15 and TRBJ1-1, is as follows: DAMVIQNPRYQVTQFGKPVTLSCSQTLNHNVMYWYQQKSSQAPKLLFHYYDKDFNNEADTPDNFQSRRPNTSFCFLDIRSPGLGDTAMYLCATSEAVNTEAFFGQGTRLTVV.

The rearrangement uses TRBV5-1 and TRBJ1-5; TRBD1 matches 9 bases. Germline-derived CDR1 and CDR2 are SGHRS and YFSETQ. Germline trimming cut 0 bases from V and 4 bases from J; bases unmatched to any gene: 2. The CDR3 spans 15 residues. For the CDR3, the DNA is TGCGCCAGCAGCTTGGAAGGACAGGGGAATCAGCCCCAGCATTTT. As protein: CASSLEGQGNQPQHF.

The chain carries TRBV28 and TRBJ1-2; a possible D gene is TRBD1 (5 bases). CDR3 length equals 14 residues. V lost 7 bases and J lost 5, with 17 bases in between. Looked up from germline, CDR1 is MDHEN and CDR2 is SYDVKM. The CDR3 DNA follows: TGTGCCAGCAACCTACTGGGACGGAATTATGGCTACACCTTC. Its translation: CASNLLGRNYGYTF.

The rearrangement links TRBV5-1 to TRBJ2-3; TRBD2 matches 7 bases. This CDR3 has 14 residues. V shed 5 bases and J 4 bases; nucleotides not matched to a gene: 7. CDR1 is SGHRS and CDR2 is YFSETQ in the germline V gene. The chain's CDR3 is CASSSGGEADTQYF. The CDR3 nucleotides are TGCGCCAGCAGTTCTGGGGGGGAGGCAGATACGCAGTATTTT.

This rearrangement joins TRBV5-6 to TRBJ2-1; 13 bases are a match to TRBD2. Per germline, CDR1 SGHDT and CDR2 YYEEEE. J was trimmed by 6 bases and V by 6 bases; bases with no gene match: 9. The CDR3 is 16 residues long. The CDR3 reads CASIDGGLAGTNEQFF. Written as DNA, the CDR3 is TGTGCCAGCATCGACGGGGGACTAGCGGGAACCAATGAGCAGTTCTTC. Combining the CDR3 with reference TRBV5-6 and TRBJ2-1 gives the whole variable domain DAGVTQSPTHLIKTRGQQVTLRCSPKSGHDTVSWYQQALGQGPQFIFQYYEEEERQRGNFPDRFSGHQFPNYSSELNVNALLLGDSALYLCASIDGGLAGTNEQFFGPGTRLTVL.

CDR3 bases: TGTGCCACCAGCAGGGGGCTACAGGGAGATACGCAGTATTTT. Protein sequence: CATSRGLQGDTQYF. The chain recombines TRBV15 with TRBJ2-3; TRBD1 might be the D (6 bases). The CDR3 has 14 amino acids. CDR1 is LNHNV and CDR2 is YYDKDF in the germline V gene (reference sequence). V was clipped by 3 bases and J by 5 bases, with 12 bases between them.

The rearrangement links TRBV10-1 to TRBJ2-3; a weak D match, TRBD2 (6 bases). The germline gives CDR1 WNHNN, CDR2 SYGVQD (reference sequence). The CDR3 is made up of 15 amino acids. The V and J ends lost 6 bases and 8 bases respectively, with 21 bases between them. CDR3 bases: TGCGCCAGCAGCCCTCAGCGGGCCACCGGGCTTACGCAGTATTTT. This codes for CASSPQRATGLTQYF.

V and J are TRBV9 and TRBJ1-1, with D unclear. This CDR3 has 14 residues. V lost 2 bases, J lost 6 bases, and 14 bases lay in between. Germline V gene data show CDR1 as SGDLS and CDR2 as YYNGEE. CDR3 loop: CASSVVERSPEAFF. Here the CDR3 DNA reads TGTGCCAGCAGCGTTGTGGAGCGGTCCCCTGAAGCTTTCTTT.

The chain is built from TRBV14 and TRBJ2-3; D not resolved. Trimming stripped 3 bases from V and 2 bases from J, with 24 bases between. This CDR3 comprises 19 residues. The V gene's germline CDR1 is SGHDN and CDR2 FVKESK. The CDR3 DNA reads TGTGCCAGCAGCCACCGCATAACTCGGCCGGGCCCAACCACAGATACGCAGTATTTT. It translates to CASSHRITRPGPTTDTQYF. Complete variable domain (other parts from reference TRBV14 and TRBJ2-3): EAGVTQFPSHSVIEKGQTVTLRCDPISGHDNLYWYRRVMGKEIKFLLHFVKESKQDESGMPNNRFLAERTGGTYSTLKVQPAELEDSGVYFCASSHRITRPGPTTDTQYFGPGTRLTVL.